This T cell receptor (beta chain) was obtained from a study of T-cell reconstitution after alpha-beta-depleted transplantation in children. Study-wide results and caveats: Diversity and T-cell counts at one year after transplant derived mostly from new T cells.

V lost 4 bases, J lost 0 bases, and 5 bases stayed unmatched. The CDR3 runs to 16 residues. It was with unique molecular identifiers that the TCRbeta library was prepared. TCRdb redid the calling of the PCR reads with MiXCR, one entry per CDR3 protein. Of some 830,000 distinct CDR3 sequences in the sample, 15% to 20% were seen once. This clonotype has just a few counts. Antigen specificity is unknown. The chain is built from TRBV12-3 or TRBV12-4 and TRBJ2-5; 10 bases match TRBD1. The specimen was PBMCs, mostly from graft donor cells, collected 360 days after TCRalphabeta/CD19-depleted stem cell transplant. This TCR was sampled from a male patient between 5 and 17 years old who had a stem cell transplant for acute lymphoblastic leukemia, so the T cells may come from the graft donor. CDR3 nucleotide sequence: TGTGCCAGCAGTTCCTGGGACAGGGGACACCAAGAGACCCAGTACTTC. Amino acid sequence: CASSSWDRGHQETQYF.